Given below is one T cell receptor beta chain in context. The CDR3 has 14 residues. Per the germline V gene, CDR1 is SGDLS and CDR2 is YYNGEE. This specimen belongs to a study of tumor-infiltrating lymphocytes in oesophageal squamous cell carcinoma. Via MiXCR, TCRdb re-called the PCR reads, giving one row per CDR3 protein. The sample holds under 20,000 distinct CDR3 sequences, around 38% seen once. The sample was blood. The rearrangement uses TRBV9 and TRBJ1-1, with a weak D call TRBD2 (6 bases). TRBJ2-3 explains the end of the DNA better; the J call may be wrong. This TCR was recovered from a male donor with esophageal squamous cell carcinoma. CDR3 protein: CASSLSGSTDTQYF. CDR3 sequence (DNA): TGTGCCAGCAGCCTCAGCGGGAGCACAGATACGCAGTATTTT.